This T cell receptor beta chain appears in the sequencing data of a study of CD8+ T cells in alopecia areata (dated by TCRdb to the late 2010s). In the study overall: To study T cell clonal expansion in alopecia areata, the researchers applied high-throughput TCRbeta sequencing to both the C3H/HeJ mouse model and human patients. TCRbeta CDR3 regions were amplified by immunoSEQ multiplex PCR with 35 Vbeta forward and 13 Jbeta reverse primers. On the human side, TCRbeta sequencing was run on scalp tissue and on sorted CD4+ and CD8+ peripheral blood T cells from healthy controls and from alopecia areata patients with either patchy or totalis/universalis disease. Scalp clonality was compared across normal scalp (n=4), patchy alopecia areata scalp (n=8), and alopecia totalis/universalis scalp (n=8). RNA came from the PAXgene miRNA kit for fixed scalp, the miRNeasy kit for PBMCs, and the RNeasy kit for mouse skin. What the research found in general, with its limitations: Resident alphabeta T cells in normal human skin are also sequenced, complicating scalp TCR repertoire analysis, unlike mouse skin dominated by gammadelta T cells. Shared TCR sequences between patients were less evident than in mice, which may be partly attributable to HLA diversity in the patient population. Lesional scalp, especially in alopecia totalis/universalis, showed higher clonality and more expanded CD8+ clones than normal scalp, suggesting antigenic drive.

Libraries were made using the immunoSEQ multiplex PCR assay. RNA was extracted from all samples and reverse transcribed into cDNA, which served as template for TCR sequencing. SuperScript III was used to make first-strand cDNA, primed with a 2:1 mix of oligo-dT and random hexamers. Amplification bias was assessed with a synthetic immune receptor repertoire, and residual bias was removed computationally. The published analysis was carried out like this. After raw reads were preprocessed to remove errors, the CDR3 was defined following IMGT conventions as running from the conserved cysteine to phenylalanine. To get clonality, Shannon entropy was normalized by log2 of the number of productive unique TCRs and the result was subtracted from 1. Whether each scalp clone was CD4 or CD8 was inferred by checking scalp TCRbeta sequences against the CD4 and CD8 repertoires from sorted blood. TCRdb took this table from immuneACCESS and kept in-frame rearrangements with V and J called. Such tables lack part of the clones; where checked against another copy, unresolved V genes explain under half of the gap, and the rest is unexplained. That table supplies the V and J calls and clone size; D and trimming were determined from the DNA. In all, the sample holds around 150,000 clones, and roughly 50% of those were seen once. Approximately 4.3% of the sample comes from the top ten.

After PBMCs were isolated by density centrifugation and stained for CD3, CD4 and CD8, a FACSAria was used to sort CD4+ and CD8+ T cells. Scalp biopsies and blood samples were provided by unaffected controls. The germline V gene (reference sequence) provides CDR1 GTSNPN and CDR2 SVGIG. The CDR3, cysteine through phenylalanine, is 12 amino acids long. The retained sequence is limited to the CDR3, 36 bases, with the frame set at the first base. Relative to germline, V is 5 bases shorter and J is 0 bases shorter, with 8 bases between their ends. Points on this clone: There is no known antigen for this receptor. No much larger clone exists at a distance of one base, and base qualities are not known.

This chain is built from TRBV30 and TRBJ2-7; the D gene is possibly TRBD2, with 5 bases matching. This receptor was obtained from a human donor in good health. Sequencing used CD4+ T cells sorted from blood. The CDR3 protein: CAWREDSYEQYF. The DNA sequence reads TGTGCCTGGCGGGAAGACTCCTACGAGCAGTACTTC.